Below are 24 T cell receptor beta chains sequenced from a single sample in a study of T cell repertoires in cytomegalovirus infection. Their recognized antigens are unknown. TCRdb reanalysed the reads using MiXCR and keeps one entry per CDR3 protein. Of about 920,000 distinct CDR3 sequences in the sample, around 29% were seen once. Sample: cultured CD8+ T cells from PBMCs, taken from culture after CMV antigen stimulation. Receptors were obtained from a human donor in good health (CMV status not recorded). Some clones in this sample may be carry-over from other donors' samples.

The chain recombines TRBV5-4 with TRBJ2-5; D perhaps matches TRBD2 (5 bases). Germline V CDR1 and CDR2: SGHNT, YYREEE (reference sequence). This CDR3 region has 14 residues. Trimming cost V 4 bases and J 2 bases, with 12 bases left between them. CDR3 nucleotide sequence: TGTGCCAGCAGCGGATCGGGAAGACAAGAGACCCAGTACTTC. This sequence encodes CASSGSGRQETQYF. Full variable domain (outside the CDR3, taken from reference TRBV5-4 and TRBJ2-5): ETGVTQSPTHLIKTRGQQVTLRCSSQSGHNTVSWYQQALGQGPQFIFQYYREEENGRGNFPPRFSGLQFPNYSSELNVNALELDDSALYLCASSGSGRQETQYFGPGTRLLVL.

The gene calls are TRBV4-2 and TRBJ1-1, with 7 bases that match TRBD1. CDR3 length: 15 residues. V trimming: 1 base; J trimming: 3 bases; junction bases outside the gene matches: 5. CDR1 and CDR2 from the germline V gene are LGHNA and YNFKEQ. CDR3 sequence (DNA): TGTGCCAGCAGCCAAGCCCCCGGACAGGACACTGAAGCTTTCTTT. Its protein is CASSQAPGQDTEAFF.

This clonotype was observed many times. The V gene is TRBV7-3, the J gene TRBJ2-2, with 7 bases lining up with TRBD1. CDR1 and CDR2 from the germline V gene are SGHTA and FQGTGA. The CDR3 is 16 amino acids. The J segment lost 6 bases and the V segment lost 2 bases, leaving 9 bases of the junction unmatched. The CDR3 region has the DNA TGTGCCAGCAGCTTATACCCAGACAGGGCCGCCGGGGAGCTGTTTTTT. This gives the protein CASSLYPDRAAGELFF.

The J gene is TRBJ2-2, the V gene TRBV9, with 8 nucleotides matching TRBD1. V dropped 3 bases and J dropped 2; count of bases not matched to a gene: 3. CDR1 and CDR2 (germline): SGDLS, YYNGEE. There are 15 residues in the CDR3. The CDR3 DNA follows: TGTGCCAGCAGCGGGGGACAGGAAAACACCGGGGAGCTGTTTTTT. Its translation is CASSGGQENTGELFF.

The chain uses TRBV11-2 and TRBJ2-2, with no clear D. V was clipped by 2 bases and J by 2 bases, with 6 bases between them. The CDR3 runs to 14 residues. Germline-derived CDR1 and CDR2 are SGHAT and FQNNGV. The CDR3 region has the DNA TGTGCCAGCAGCTTAAATAAAAACACCGGGGAGCTGTTTTTT. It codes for CASSLNKNTGELFF.

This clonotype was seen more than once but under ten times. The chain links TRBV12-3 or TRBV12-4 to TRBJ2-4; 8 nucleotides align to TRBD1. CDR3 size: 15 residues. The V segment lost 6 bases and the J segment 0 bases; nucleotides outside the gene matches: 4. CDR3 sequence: CASRETGGAKNIQYF. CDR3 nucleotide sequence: TGTGCCAGCAGAGAAACAGGGGGAGCCAAAAACATTCAGTACTTC.

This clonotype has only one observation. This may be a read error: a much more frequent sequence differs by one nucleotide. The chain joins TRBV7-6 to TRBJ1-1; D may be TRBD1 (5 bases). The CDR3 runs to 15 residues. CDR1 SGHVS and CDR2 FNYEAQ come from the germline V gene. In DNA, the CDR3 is TGTGTCAGCAGCTTAGATGGGACGGCGAACACTGAAGCTTTCTTT. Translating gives CVSSLDGTANTEAFF.

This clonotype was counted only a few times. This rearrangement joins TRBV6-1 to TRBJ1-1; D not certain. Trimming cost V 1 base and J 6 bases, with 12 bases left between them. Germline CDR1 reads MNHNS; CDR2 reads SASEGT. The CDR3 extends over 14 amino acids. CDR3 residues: CASSEVGALSEAFF. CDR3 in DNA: TGTGCCAGCAGTGAAGTCGGTGCGTTGTCTGAAGCTTTCTTT.

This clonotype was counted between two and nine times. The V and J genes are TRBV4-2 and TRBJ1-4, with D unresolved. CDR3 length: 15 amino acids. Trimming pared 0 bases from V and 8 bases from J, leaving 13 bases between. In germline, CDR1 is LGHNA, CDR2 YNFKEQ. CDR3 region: CASSQDSPVGEKLFF. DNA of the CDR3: TGTGCCAGCAGCCAAGATTCTCCAGTGGGAGAAAAACTGTTTTTT.

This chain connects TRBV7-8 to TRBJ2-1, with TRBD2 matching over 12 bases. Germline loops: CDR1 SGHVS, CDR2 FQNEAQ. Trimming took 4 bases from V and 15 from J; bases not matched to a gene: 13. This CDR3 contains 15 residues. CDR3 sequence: CASSYKGTSGPRGFF. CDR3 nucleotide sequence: TGTGCCAGCAGCTACAAAGGGACTAGCGGGCCACGGGGGTTCTTC.

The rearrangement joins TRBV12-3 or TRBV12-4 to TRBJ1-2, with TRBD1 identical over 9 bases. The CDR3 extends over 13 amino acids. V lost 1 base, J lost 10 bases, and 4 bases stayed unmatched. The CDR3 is CASSLGTGDDYTF. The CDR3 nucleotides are TGTGCCAGCAGTTTAGGGACAGGGGACGACTACACCTTC.

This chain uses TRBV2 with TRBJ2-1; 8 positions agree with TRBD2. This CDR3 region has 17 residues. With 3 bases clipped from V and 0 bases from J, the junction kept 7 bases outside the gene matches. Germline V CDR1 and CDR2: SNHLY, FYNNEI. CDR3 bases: TGTGCCAGCAGTGAGAAGCGGGGGACGCCCTCCTACAATGAGCAGTTCTTC. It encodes CASSEKRGTPSYNEQFF.

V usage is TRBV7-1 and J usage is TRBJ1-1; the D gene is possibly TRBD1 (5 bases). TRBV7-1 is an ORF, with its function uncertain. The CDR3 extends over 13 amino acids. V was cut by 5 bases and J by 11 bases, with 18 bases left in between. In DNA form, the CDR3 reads TGTGCCAGCAGCCCAGGACACTACCTGTCTGCTTTCTTT. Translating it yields CASSPGHYLSAFF.

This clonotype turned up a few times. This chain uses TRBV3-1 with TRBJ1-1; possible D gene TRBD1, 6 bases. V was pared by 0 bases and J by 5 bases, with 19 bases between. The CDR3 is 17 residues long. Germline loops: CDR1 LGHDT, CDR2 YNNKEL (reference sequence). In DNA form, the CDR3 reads TGTGCCAGCAGCCAAGAAACGGGTCAAGACAGGCGGACTGAAGCTTTCTTT. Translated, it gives CASSQETGQDRRTEAFF.

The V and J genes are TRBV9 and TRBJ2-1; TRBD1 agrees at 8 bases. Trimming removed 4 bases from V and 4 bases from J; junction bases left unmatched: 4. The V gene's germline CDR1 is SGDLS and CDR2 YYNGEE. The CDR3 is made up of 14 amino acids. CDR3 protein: CASSPDRGYNEQFF. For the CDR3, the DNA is TGTGCCAGCAGCCCCGACAGGGGTTACAATGAGCAGTTCTTC.

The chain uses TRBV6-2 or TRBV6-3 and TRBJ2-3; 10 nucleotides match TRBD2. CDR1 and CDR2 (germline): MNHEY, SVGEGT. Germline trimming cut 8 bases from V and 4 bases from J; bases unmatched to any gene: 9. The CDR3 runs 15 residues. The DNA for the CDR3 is TGTGCCAGCGAAGCGGGGGGGCTTTTGGCAGATACGCAGTATTTT. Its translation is CASEAGGLLADTQYF.

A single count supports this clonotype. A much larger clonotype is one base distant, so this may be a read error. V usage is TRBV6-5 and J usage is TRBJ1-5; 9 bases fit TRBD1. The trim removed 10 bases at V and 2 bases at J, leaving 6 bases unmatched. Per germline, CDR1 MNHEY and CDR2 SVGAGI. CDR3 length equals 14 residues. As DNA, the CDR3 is TGTGCCAACAGACGGACAGGGGGCAATCAGCCCCAGCATTTT. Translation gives CANRRTGGNQPQHF.

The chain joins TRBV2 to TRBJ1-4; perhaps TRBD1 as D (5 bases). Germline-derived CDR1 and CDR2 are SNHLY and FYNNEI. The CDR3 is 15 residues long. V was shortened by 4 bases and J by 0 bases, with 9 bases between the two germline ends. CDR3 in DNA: TGTGCCAGCAGTGGAGCAGGGTCAACTAATGAAAAACTGTTTTTT. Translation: CASSGAGSTNEKLFF.

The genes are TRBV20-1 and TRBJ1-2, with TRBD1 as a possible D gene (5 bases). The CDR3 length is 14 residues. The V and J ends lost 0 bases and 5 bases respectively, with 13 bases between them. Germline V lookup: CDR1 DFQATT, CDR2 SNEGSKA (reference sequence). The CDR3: CSAREGRTGYGYTF. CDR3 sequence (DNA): TGCAGTGCTAGAGAGGGACGGACCGGGTATGGCTACACCTTC.

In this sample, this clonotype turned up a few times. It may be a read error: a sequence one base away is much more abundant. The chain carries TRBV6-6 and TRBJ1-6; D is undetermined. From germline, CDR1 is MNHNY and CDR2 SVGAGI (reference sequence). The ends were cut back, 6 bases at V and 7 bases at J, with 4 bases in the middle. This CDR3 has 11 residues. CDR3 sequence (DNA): TGTGCCAGCAGCGTAAATTCACCCCTCCACTTT. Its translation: CASSVNSPLHF.

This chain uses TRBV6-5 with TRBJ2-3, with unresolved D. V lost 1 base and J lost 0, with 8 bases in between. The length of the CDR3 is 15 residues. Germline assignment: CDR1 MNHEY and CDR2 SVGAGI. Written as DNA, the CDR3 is TGTGCCAGCAGTTACTACGTGGCTAGCACAGATACGCAGTATTTT. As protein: CASSYYVASTDTQYF.

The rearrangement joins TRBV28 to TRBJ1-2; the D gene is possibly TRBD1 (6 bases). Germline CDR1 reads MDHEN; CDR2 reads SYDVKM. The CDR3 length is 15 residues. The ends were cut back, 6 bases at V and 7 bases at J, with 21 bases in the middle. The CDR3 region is CASSTNRERTRGYTF. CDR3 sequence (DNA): TGTGCCAGCAGCACGAACAGGGAGCGAACCCGTGGCTACACCTTC.

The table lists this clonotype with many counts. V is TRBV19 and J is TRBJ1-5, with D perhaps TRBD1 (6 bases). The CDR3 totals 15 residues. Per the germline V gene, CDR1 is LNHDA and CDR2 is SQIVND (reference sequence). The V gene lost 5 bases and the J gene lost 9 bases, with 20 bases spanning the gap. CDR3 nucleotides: TGTGCCAGTAGTCGTTGGACAGCCGGAAGTACGCCCCAGCATTTT. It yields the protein CASSRWTAGSTPQHF.

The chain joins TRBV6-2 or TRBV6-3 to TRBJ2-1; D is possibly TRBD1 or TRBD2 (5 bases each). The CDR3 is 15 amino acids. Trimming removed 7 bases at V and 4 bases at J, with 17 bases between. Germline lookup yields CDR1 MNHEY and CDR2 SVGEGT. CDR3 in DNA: TGTGCCAGCACCCCTATGTGGGGGATATACAATGAGCAGTTCTTC. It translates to CASTPMWGIYNEQFF.